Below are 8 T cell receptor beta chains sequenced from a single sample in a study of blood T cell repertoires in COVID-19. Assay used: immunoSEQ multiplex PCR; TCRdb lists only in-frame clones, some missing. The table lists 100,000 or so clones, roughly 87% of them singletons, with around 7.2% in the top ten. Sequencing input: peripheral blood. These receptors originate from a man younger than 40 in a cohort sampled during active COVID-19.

CDR3 DNA: TGTGCCTGGATCCGGGACAGGGGTAACTATGGCTACACCTTC. It specifies CAWIRDRGNYGYTF. The chain has TRBV30 and TRBJ1-2; 10 bases line up with TRBD1. The germline V gene encodes CDR1 GTSNPN and CDR2 SVGIG (reference sequence). J was trimmed by 1 base and V by 4 bases; bases with no gene match: 3. The CDR3 is 14 residues long.

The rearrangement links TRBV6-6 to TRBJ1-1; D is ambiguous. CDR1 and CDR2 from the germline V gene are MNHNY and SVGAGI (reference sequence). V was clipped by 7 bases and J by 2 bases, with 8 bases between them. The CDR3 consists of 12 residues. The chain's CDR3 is CASINSNTEAFF. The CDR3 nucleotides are TGTGCCAGCATTAACAGTAACACTGAAGCTTTCTTT.

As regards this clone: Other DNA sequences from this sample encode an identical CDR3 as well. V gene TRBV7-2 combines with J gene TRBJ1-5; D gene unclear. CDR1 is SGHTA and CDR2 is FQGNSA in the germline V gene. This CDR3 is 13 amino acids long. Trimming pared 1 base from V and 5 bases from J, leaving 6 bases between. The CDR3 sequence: CASSLVGDQPQHF. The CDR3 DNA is TGTGCCAGCAGCTTAGTCGGGGATCAGCCCCAGCATTTT.

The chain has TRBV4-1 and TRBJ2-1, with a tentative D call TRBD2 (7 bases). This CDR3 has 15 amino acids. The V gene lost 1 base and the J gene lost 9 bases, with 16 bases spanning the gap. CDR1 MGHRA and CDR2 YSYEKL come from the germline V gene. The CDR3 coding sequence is TGCGCCAGCAGCCAAGTGGAGGGGGAGGGTAGTGAGCAGTTCTTC. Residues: CASSQVEGEGSEQFF.

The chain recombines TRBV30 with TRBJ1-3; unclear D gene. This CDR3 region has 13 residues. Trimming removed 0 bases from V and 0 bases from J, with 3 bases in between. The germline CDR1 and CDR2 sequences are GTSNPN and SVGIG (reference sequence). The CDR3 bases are TGTGCCTGGAGTGTCATCTCTGGAAACACCATATATTTT. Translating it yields CAWSVISGNTIYF.

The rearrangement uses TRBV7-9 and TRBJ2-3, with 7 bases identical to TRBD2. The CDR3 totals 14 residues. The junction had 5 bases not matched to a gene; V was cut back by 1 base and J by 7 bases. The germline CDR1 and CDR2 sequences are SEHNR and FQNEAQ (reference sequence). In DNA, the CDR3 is TGTGCCAGCAGCTTAGTAGCGGGCGTTCATACGCAGTATTTT. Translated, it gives CASSLVAGVHTQYF.

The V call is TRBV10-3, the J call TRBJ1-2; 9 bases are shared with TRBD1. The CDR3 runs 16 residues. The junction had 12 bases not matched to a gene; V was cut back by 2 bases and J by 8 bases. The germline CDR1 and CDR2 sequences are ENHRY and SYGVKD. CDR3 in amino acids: CAISETPGETGGGYTF. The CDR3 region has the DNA TGTGCCATCAGTGAGACCCCCGGTGAGACAGGGGGAGGCTACACCTTC.

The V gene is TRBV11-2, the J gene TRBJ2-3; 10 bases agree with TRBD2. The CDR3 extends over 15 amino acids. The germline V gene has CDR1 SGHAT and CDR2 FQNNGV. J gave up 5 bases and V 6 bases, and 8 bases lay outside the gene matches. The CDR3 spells CASSSLAGGQDTQYF. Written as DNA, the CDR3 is TGTGCCAGCAGTTCATTAGCGGGGGGCCAAGATACGCAGTATTTT.